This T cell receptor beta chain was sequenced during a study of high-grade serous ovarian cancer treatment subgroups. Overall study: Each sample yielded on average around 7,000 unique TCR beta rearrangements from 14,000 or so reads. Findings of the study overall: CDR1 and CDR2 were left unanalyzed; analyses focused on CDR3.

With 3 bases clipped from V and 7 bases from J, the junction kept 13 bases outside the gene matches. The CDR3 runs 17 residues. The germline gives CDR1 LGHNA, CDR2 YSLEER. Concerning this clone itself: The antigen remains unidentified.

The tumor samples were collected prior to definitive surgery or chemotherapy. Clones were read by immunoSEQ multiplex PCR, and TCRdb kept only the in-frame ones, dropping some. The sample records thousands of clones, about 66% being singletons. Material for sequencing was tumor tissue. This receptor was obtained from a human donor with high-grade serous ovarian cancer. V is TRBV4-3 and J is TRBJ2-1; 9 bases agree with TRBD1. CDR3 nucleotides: TGCGCCAGCAGCCATCTCCTAACAGGGGGCGGACTAAATGAGCAGTTCTTC. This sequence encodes CASSHLLTGGGLNEQFF.